The present TCR beta chain was sequenced within a study of blood T cell repertoires in COVID-19. Across the whole study: Spain, Italy and the United States supplied samples that represented acute and convalescent COVID-19.

Only in-frame clones appear in the TCRdb table, and some are missing; sequencing was by immunoSEQ multiplex PCR. The profile shows approximately 190,000 clones, roughly 82% of them singletons. Ages ranged from about 18 to 89 years, with residence in more than 20 US areas. Self-reported history from a screening survey and questionnaire set each donor's cohort. Germline V gene lookup returns CDR1 KGHSH and CDR2 LQKENI. The trim removed 3 bases at V and 6 bases at J, leaving 0 bases unmatched. CDR3 length: 14 amino acids. The sequence was collected from a woman aged 60-70 years with acute COVID-19. The chain links TRBV18 to TRBJ1-6, with 9 positions matching TRBD1. Sequencing was carried out using PBMCs or T cells enriched from blood (not recorded which). The CDR3 region has the DNA TGTGCCAGCTCACCGGGACAGGGTAATTCACCCCTCCACTTT. It encodes CASSPGQGNSPLHF.